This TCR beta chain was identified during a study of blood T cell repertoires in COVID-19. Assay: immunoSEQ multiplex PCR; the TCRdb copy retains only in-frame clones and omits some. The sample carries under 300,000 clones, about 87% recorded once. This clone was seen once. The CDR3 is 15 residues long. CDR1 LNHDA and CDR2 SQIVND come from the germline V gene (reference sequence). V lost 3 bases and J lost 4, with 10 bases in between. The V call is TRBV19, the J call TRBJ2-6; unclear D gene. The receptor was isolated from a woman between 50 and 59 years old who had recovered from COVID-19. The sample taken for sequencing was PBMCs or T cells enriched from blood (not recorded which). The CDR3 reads CASSIQAPGANVLTF. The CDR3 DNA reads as TGTGCCAGTAGTATCCAGGCACCCGGGGCCAACGTCCTGACTTTC.